The clone carrying this TCR beta chain was seen a single time. This sample is part of a study of blood T cell repertoires in COVID-19. Some clones are missing from TCRdb's copy, which holds only in-frame ones; the method was immunoSEQ multiplex PCR. The data show approximately 45,000 clones, with about 87% seen just once and about 5% held by the top ten. The CDR3 totals 10 residues. The germline gives CDR1 DFQATT, CDR2 SNEGSKA (reference sequence). The germline V and J ends were trimmed by 2 bases and 10 bases, with 6 bases remaining between them. The sample consisted of peripheral blood. The sequence derives from a human donor in a cohort sampled during active COVID-19. V gene TRBV20-1 combines with J gene TRBJ2-1; D is uncertain. The CDR3 loop is CSARREEQFF. DNA of the CDR3: TGCAGTGCTAGACGAGAGGAGCAGTTCTTC.